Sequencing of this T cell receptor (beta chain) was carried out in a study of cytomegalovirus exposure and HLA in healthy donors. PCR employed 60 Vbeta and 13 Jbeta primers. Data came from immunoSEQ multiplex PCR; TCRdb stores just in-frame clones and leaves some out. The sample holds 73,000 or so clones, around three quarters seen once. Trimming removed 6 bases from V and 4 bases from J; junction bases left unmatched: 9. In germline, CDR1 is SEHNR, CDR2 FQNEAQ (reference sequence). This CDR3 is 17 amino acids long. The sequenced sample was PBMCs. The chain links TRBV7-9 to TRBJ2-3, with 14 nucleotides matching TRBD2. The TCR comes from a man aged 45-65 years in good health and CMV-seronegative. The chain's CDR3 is CASRTGTSGSGPDTQYF. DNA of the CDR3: TGTGCCAGCAGAACCGGGACTAGCGGGAGCGGTCCAGATACGCAGTATTTT.